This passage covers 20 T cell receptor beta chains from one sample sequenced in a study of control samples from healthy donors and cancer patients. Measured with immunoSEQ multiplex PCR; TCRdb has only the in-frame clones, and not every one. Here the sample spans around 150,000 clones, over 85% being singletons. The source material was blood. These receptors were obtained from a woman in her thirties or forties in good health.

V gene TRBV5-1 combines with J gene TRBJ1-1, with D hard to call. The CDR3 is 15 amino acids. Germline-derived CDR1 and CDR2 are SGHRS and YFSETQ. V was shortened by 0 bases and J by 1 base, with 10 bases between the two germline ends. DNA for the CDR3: TGCGCCAGCAGCTTGGATGCAGCCCAGAACACTGAAGCTTTCTTT. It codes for CASSLDAAQNTEAFF.

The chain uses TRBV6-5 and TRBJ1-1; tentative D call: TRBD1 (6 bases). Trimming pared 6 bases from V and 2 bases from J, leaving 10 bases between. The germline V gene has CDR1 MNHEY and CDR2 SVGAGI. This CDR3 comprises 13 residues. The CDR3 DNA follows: TGTGCCAGCAGCAGGACAGATAACACTGAAGCTTTCTTT. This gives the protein CASSRTDNTEAFF.

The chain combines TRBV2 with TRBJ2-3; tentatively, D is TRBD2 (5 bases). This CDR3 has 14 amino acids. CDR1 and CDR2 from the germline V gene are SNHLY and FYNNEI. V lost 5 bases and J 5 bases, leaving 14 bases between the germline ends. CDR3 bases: TGTGCCAGCAGTCTACTAGATTTAGGAGATACGCAGTATTTT. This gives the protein CASSLLDLGDTQYF.

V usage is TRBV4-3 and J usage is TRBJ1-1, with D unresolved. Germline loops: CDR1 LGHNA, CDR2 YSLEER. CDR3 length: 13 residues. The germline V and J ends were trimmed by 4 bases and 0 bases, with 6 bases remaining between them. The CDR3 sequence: CASSLRLNTEAFF. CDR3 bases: TGCGCCAGCAGCCTTCGACTGAACACTGAAGCTTTCTTT.

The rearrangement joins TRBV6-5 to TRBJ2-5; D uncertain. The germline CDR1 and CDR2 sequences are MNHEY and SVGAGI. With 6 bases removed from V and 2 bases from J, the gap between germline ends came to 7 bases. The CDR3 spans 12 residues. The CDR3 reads CASSRAQETQYF. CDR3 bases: TGTGCCAGCAGCCGCGCTCAAGAGACCCAGTACTTC.

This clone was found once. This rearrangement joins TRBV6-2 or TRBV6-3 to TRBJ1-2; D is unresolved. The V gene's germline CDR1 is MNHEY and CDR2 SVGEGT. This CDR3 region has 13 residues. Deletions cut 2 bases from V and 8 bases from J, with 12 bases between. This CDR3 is CASSYGRGSGYTF. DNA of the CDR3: TGTGCCAGCAGTTACGGCCGGGGAAGCGGCTACACCTTC.

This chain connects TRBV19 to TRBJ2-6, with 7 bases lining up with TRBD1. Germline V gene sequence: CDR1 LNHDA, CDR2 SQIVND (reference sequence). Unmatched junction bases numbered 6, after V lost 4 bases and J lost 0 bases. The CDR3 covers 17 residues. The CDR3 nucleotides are TGTGCCAGTAGTAGGGGGACAGCCTCCTCTGGGGCCAACGTCCTGACTTTC. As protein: CASSRGTASSGANVLTF. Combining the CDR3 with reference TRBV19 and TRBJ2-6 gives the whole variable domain DGGITQSPKYLFRKEGQNVTLSCEQNLNHDAMYWYRQDPGQGLRLIYYSQIVNDFQKGDIAEGYSVSREKKESFPLTVTSAQKNPTAFYLCASSRGTASSGANVLTFGAGSRLTVL.

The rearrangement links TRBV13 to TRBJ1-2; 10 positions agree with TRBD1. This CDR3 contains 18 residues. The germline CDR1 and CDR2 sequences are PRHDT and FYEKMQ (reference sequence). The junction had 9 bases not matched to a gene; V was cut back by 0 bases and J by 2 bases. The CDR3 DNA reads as TGTGCCAGCAGCTTAGGCCTAAAGGACAGGGGGGGGAACTATGGCTACACCTTC. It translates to CASSLGLKDRGGNYGYTF. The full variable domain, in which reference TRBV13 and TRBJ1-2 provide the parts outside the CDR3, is AAGVIQSPRHLIKEKRETATLKCYPIPRHDTVYWYQQGPGQDPQFLISFYEKMQSDKGSIPDRFSAQQFSDYHSELNMSSLELGDSALYFCASSLGLKDRGGNYGYTFGSGTRLTVV.

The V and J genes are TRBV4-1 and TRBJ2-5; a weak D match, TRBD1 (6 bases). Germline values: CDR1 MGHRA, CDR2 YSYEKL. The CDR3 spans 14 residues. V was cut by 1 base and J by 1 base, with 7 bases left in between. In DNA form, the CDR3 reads TGCGCCAGCAGCCAAGGGACAGTCCAAGAGACCCAGTACTTC. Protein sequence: CASSQGTVQETQYF.

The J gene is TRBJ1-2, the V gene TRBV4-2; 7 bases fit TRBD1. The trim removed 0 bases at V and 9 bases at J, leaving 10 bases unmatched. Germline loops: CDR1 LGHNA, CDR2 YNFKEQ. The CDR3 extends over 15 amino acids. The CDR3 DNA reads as TGTGCCAGCAGCCAAGATCGGGACAGTGTTTCAAGCTACACCTTC. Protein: CASSQDRDSVSSYTF.

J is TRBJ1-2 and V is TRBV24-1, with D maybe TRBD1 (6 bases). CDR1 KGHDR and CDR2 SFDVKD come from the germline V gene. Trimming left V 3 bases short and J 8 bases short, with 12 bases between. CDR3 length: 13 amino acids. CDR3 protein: CATSDRGGGGYTF. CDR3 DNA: TGTGCCACCAGTGATAGAGGGGGAGGCGGCTACACCTTC.

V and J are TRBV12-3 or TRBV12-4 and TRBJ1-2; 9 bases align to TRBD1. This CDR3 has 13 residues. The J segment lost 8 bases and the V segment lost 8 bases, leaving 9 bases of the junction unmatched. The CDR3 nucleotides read TGTGCCAGCGGTACAGGGGGCCGTGGGGGCTACACCTTC. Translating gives CASGTGGRGGYTF.

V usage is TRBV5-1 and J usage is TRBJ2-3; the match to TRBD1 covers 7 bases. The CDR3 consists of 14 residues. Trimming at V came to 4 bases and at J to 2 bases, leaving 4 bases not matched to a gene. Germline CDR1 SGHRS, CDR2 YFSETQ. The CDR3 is CASSNGQATDTQYF. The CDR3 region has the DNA TGCGCCAGCAGCAACGGACAGGCCACAGATACGCAGTATTTT.

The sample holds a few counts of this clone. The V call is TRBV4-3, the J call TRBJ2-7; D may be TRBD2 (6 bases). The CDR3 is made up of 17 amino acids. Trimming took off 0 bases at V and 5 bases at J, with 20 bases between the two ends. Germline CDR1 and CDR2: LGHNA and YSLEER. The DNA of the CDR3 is TGCGCCAGCAGCCAAGAAGCGACGTTGACTAGGGTCCACGAGCAGTACTTC. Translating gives CASSQEATLTRVHEQYF.

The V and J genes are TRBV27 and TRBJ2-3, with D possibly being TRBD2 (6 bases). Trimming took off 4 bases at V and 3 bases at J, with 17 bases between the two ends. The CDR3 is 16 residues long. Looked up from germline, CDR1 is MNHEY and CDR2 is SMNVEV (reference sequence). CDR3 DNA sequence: TGTGCCAGCAGTTCCCCCGCGGGACGGCATACAGATACGCAGTATTTT. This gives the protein CASSSPAGRHTDTQYF.

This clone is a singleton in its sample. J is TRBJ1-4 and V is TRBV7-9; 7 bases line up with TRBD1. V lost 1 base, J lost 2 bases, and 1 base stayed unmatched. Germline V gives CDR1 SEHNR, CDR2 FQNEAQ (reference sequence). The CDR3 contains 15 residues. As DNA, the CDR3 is TGTGCCAGCAGCTTAGGGGACAGTACTAATGAAAAACTGTTTTTT. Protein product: CASSLGDSTNEKLFF.

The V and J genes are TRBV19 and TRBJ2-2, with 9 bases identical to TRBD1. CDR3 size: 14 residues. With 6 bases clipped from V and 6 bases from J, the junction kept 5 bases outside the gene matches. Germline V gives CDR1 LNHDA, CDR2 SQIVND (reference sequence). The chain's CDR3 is CASRGTGIAGELFF. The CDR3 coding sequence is TGTGCCAGTAGGGGGACAGGGATCGCCGGGGAGCTGTTTTTT.

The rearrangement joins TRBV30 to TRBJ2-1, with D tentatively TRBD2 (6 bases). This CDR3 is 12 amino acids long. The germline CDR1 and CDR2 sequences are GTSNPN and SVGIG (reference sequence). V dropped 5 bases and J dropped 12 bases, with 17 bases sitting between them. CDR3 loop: CAWARGGIGQFF. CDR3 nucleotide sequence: TGTGCCTGGGCGCGGGGCGGGATCGGGCAGTTCTTC.

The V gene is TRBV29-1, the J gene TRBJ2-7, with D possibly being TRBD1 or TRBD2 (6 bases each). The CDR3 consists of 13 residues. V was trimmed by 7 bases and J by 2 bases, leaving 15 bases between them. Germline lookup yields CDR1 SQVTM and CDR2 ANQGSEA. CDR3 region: CSGRGTNPYEQYF. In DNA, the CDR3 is TGCAGCGGGAGGGGGACAAACCCCTACGAGCAGTACTTC.

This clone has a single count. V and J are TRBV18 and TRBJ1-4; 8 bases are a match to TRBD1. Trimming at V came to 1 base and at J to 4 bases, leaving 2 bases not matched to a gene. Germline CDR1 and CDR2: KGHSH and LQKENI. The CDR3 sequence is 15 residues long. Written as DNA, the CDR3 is TGTGCCAGCTCACCACGGGGACAGGATAATGAAAAACTGTTTTTT. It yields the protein CASSPRGQDNEKLFF. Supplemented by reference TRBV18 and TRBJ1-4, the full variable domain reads NAGVMQNPRHLVRRRGQEARLRCSPMKGHSHVYWYRQLPEEGLKFMVYLQKENIIDESGMPKERFSAEFPKEGPSILRIQQVVRGDSAAYFCASSPRGQDNEKLFFGSGTQLSVL.